These 3 T cell receptor beta chains were sequenced from one sample in a study of T-cell memory formation after mild COVID-19. TCRdb processed the 5' RACE reads anew with MiXCR; each CDR3 protein has one entry. The sample consists of 350,000 to 500,000 distinct CDR3 sequences, about a quarter of them appearing once. The sample was PBMCs or a T cell subset sorted from them (not recorded which). Every receptor here comes from an adult woman who had mild COVID-19 (a few samples of this study predate the infection). Cell type and time point are not known.

This chain links TRBV7-3 with TRBJ1-1, with TRBD1 matching over 7 bases. Germline V gene sequence: CDR1 SGHTA, CDR2 FQGTGA. CDR3 length: 12 amino acids. The junction had 5 bases not matched to a gene; V was cut back by 5 bases and J by 8 bases. CDR3 DNA: TGTGCCAGCAGCAAGCGACAGGGCGAAGCTTTCTTT. This translates into CASSKRQGEAFF.

This clonotype came up once. The V call is TRBV19, the J call TRBJ1-2; D unresolved. From germline, CDR1 is LNHDA and CDR2 SQIVND (reference sequence). The V gene lost 8 bases and the J gene lost 0 bases, with 7 bases spanning the gap. The CDR3 covers 12 residues. CDR3 in amino acids: CASDGTNYGYTF. The CDR3 DNA sequence: TGTGCCAGTGACGGAACTAACTATGGCTACACCTTC.

V is TRBV7-9 and J is TRBJ1-6, with no clear D. This CDR3 comprises 13 residues. V shed 5 bases and J shed 7 bases, with 9 bases lying between them. From germline, CDR1 is SEHNR and CDR2 FQNEAQ (reference sequence). The CDR3 DNA reads as TGTGCCAGCAGCAACCCTTGGAATTCACCCCTCCACTTT. This sequence encodes CASSNPWNSPLHF.